This entry concerns a single T cell receptor (beta chain). Profiled with immunoSEQ multiplex PCR; TCRdb holds only in-frame clones, not every one. The sample carries roughly 180,000 clones, 86% recorded once. The donors were part of the validation cohort of 100 to 150 subjects. That cohort was separate from the first cohort, which comprised 666 subjects. This entry belongs to a study of cytomegalovirus exposure and HLA in healthy donors. V lost 6 bases and J lost 6; bases outside the gene matches: 10. Germline V gene lookup returns CDR1 MGHRA and CDR2 YSYEKL. This CDR3 has 15 residues. This clonotype was obtained from a man aged 30-40 years in good health and CMV-seropositive. Sequences were obtained from PBMCs. This chain links TRBV4-1 with TRBJ2-3; 9 nucleotides line up with TRBD2. The DNA of the CDR3 is TGCGCCAGCAGAGGACTCCCTAGCGGGGCGGATACGCAGTATTTT. It translates to CASRGLPSGADTQYF.